A single sample gave rise to the 29 T cell receptor beta chains below, sequenced in a study of T-cell reconstitution after alpha-beta-depleted transplantation in children. TCRbeta library construction was performed incorporating unique molecular identifiers. Each CDR3 protein is one row after TCRdb ran MiXCR on the PCR reads. The sample yields 440,000 or so distinct CDR3 sequences, 43% seen once. The sample consisted of PBMCs, taken before TCRalphabeta/CD19-depleted stem cell transplant. The receptors come from a girl between 2 and 10 years old with aplastic anemia, due to receive a stem cell transplant.

This chain joins TRBV7-6 and TRBJ2-5; D gene unclear. V gave up 5 bases and J gave up 9 bases, with 16 bases separating them. The CDR3 is 13 residues long. From germline, CDR1 is SGHVS and CDR2 FNYEAQ. CDR3 nucleotides: TGTGCCAGCAGCCCTGACGCCCCTTCGGCCCAGTACTTC. This encodes CASSPDAPSAQYF.

The chain is built from TRBV15 and TRBJ2-2, with 13 bases lining up with TRBD2. The CDR3 totals 16 residues. Germline CDR1 is LNHNV and CDR2 is YYDKDF (reference sequence). After removal of 4 bases from V and 4 bases from J, the junction contained 3 bases not matched to a gene. CDR3 residues: CATSMGLAGSTGELFF. The CDR3 DNA is TGTGCCACCAGCATGGGACTAGCGGGATCCACCGGGGAGCTGTTTTTT. The complete variable domain, with remaining parts taken from reference TRBV15 and TRBJ2-2, reads DAMVIQNPRYQVTQFGKPVTLSCSQTLNHNVMYWYQQKSSQAPKLLFHYYDKDFNNEADTPDNFQSRRPNTSFCFLDIRSPGLGDTAMYLCATSMGLAGSTGELFFGEGSRLTVL.

This chain links TRBV6-1 with TRBJ1-1; D gene ambiguous. This CDR3 spans 15 amino acids. Trimming shortened V by 3 bases and J by 0 bases, and 11 bases separated the two germline ends. Germline V lookup: CDR1 MNHNS, CDR2 SASEGT. CDR3 residues: CASSDGSSMNTEAFF. The CDR3 coding sequence is TGTGCCAGCAGTGATGGCAGCTCCATGAACACTGAAGCTTTCTTT.

This chain uses TRBV29-1 with TRBJ2-7; 7 nucleotides match TRBD2. The CDR3 is made up of 16 amino acids. The V gene's germline CDR1 is SQVTM and CDR2 ANQGSEA. Losses at the gene ends were 5 bases for V and 0 bases for J; bases not matched to a gene: 13. In nucleotides, the CDR3 is TGCAGCGTTCAAGGGACCCCGGGACTAACCTCCTACGAGCAGTACTTC. Amino acid sequence: CSVQGTPGLTSYEQYF.

Ten or more counts support this clonotype. Compared with germline, one end of the junction differs, possibly owing to a read error. The genes are TRBV4-2 and TRBJ2-4, with 7 bases fitting TRBD1. CDR1 LGHNA and CDR2 YNFKEQ come from the germline V gene. The CDR3 length is 13 residues. As DNA, the CDR3 is TGTGCCAGCAGCCAAGGACAGGGTGGGGCCGGCCTATTC. The encoded protein is CASSQGQGGAGLF.

The chain uses TRBV29-1 and TRBJ2-7; TRBD2 matches at 8 bases. Trimming took 4 bases from V and 3 from J; bases not matched to a gene: 2. Germline loops: CDR1 SQVTM, CDR2 ANQGSEA. The CDR3 extends over 12 amino acids. CDR3 in DNA: TGCAGCGTTGTCACTAGCGGCTACGAGCAGTACTTC. This sequence encodes CSVVTSGYEQYF.

The table lists this clonotype with a few counts. The V gene is TRBV7-2, the J gene TRBJ2-7; D is ambiguous. This CDR3 has 17 residues. Trimming shortened V by 5 bases and J by 1 base, and 21 bases separated the two germline ends. Germline CDR1 and CDR2: SGHTA and FQGNSA. The CDR3 loop reads CASSQAAWELPSYEQYF. The DNA of the CDR3 is TGTGCCAGCAGCCAGGCGGCGTGGGAACTCCCATCCTACGAGCAGTACTTC.

With respect to this clonotype: A single base separates this from a much larger clone, so it may be a read error. This chain joins TRBV12-3 or TRBV12-4 and TRBJ1-3; D possibly corresponds to TRBD1 (5 bases). The CDR3 contains 16 residues. The ends were cut back, 1 base at V and 4 bases at J, with 14 bases in the middle. The CDR3 protein is CASSLDGAGRGNTIYF. The CDR3 DNA reads TGTGCCAGCAGTTTAGATGGGGCGGGAAGAGGAAACACCATATATTTT.

The sample holds many counts of this clonotype. This rearrangement joins TRBV9 to TRBJ1-2, with D perhaps matching TRBD1 (5 bases). From germline, CDR1 is SGDLS and CDR2 YYNGEE. With 6 bases removed from V and 2 bases from J, the gap between germline ends came to 14 bases. The CDR3 has 14 amino acids. This CDR3 reads CASTLDGANYGYTF. CDR3 coding DNA: TGTGCCAGCACCTTAGATGGGGCAAACTATGGCTACACCTTC. The entire variable domain, with the rest obtained from reference TRBV9 and TRBJ1-2, is as follows: DSGVTQTPKHLITATGQRVTLRCSPRSGDLSVYWYQQSLDQGLQFLIQYYNGEERAKGNILERFSAQQFPDLHSELNLSSLELGDSALYFCASTLDGANYGYTFGSGTRLTVV.

J is TRBJ1-1 and V is TRBV5-1, with D possibly TRBD1 on 5 matching bases. CDR3 size: 15 residues. CDR1 is SGHRS, CDR2 YFSETQ, per germline. Trimming shortened V by 0 bases and J by 1 base, and 10 bases separated the two germline ends. CDR3 DNA sequence: TGCGCCAGCAGCTTGGGGCCAGACAGGAACACTGAAGCTTTCTTT. It translates to CASSLGPDRNTEAFF.

On this clonotype: This clone may be a read error of a much larger clone one base away. The chain employs TRBV10-3 and TRBJ2-7, with a possible D match to TRBD1 (6 bases). In germline, CDR1 is ENHRY, CDR2 SYGVKD. CDR3 length: 14 amino acids. The V end was cut by 7 bases, the J end by 1 base, with 14 bases between. The CDR3 loop is CAIKDGQLSYEQYF. The CDR3 DNA follows: TGTGCCATCAAAGATGGACAGCTTTCCTACGAGCAGTACTTC.

The table lists this clonotype with many counts. The genes are TRBV5-6 and TRBJ1-2, with a tentative D call TRBD1 (5 bases). There are 14 residues in the CDR3. CDR1 and CDR2 from the germline V gene are SGHDT and YYEEEE. Trimming stripped 4 bases from V and 7 bases from J, with 17 bases between. The CDR3 is CASSPDSGDPGYTF. CDR3 nucleotides: TGTGCCAGCAGCCCGGATTCGGGGGACCCTGGCTACACCTTC.

The J gene is TRBJ1-1, the V gene TRBV19; D unresolved. Germline V lookup: CDR1 LNHDA, CDR2 SQIVND (reference sequence). CDR3 size: 13 residues. Trimming took 11 bases from V and 5 from J, leaving 18 bases between them. CDR3 DNA sequence: TGTGCCGCACGACGAACGGAGGGAACTGAAGCTTTCTTT. Translating gives CAARRTEGTEAFF.

The V and J genes are TRBV6-2 or TRBV6-3 and TRBJ2-7; 8 bases line up with TRBD2. CDR1 is MNHEY and CDR2 is SVGEGT in the germline V gene. The CDR3 spans 15 residues. Trimming at V came to 2 bases and at J to 4 bases, leaving 7 bases not matched to a gene. CDR3 residues: CASSYTSGRIYEQYF. In DNA, the CDR3 is TGTGCCAGCAGTTACACCAGCGGGAGAATTTACGAGCAGTACTTC.

This clonotype occurred a few times. The chain combines TRBV18 with TRBJ2-7; 9 nucleotides line up with TRBD2. This CDR3 contains 15 residues. Germline assignment: CDR1 KGHSH and CDR2 LQKENI. The junction had 4 bases not matched to a gene; V was cut back by 2 bases and J by 2 bases. CDR3: CASSPERTSAYEQYF. Here the CDR3 DNA reads TGTGCCAGCTCACCAGAGCGGACTAGCGCCTACGAGCAGTACTTC.

This chain uses TRBV7-2 with TRBJ2-1, with D unresolved. V lost 2 bases and J lost 9, with 20 bases in between. The V gene's germline CDR1 is SGHTA and CDR2 FQGNSA. CDR3 size: 16 residues. The CDR3 bases are TGTGCCAGCAGCTTAATTCCGGCTACAATGGGTGGTGAGCAGTTCTTC. Its translation: CASSLIPATMGGEQFF.

In its sample, this clonotype was seen many times. The gene calls are TRBV27 and TRBJ2-3; D may be TRBD1 or TRBD2 (6 bases each). The CDR3 has 17 residues. The ends were cut back, 2 bases at V and 2 bases at J, with 17 bases in the middle. The germline CDR1 and CDR2 sequences are MNHEY and SMNVEV (reference sequence). The CDR3, as DNA: TGTGCCAGCAGTTTAACCCCCCGGAGGGGGTACACAGATACGCAGTATTTT. It codes for CASSLTPRRGYTDTQYF.

This clonotype was recorded at least ten times. The chain links TRBV6-5 to TRBJ2-7; a weak D match, TRBD2 (6 bases). V lost 0 bases to trimming and J lost 5 bases, with 17 bases between them. This CDR3 contains 16 residues. The germline V gene has CDR1 MNHEY and CDR2 SVGAGI. CDR3 sequence: CASSYSLGGGGNEQYF. The DNA for the CDR3 is TGTGCCAGCAGTTACTCCCTCGGGGGTGGAGGCAACGAGCAGTACTTC.

This clonotype was recorded only once. This rearrangement joins TRBV7-2 to TRBJ2-5, with D possibly TRBD1 on 5 matching bases. CDR1 is SGHTA, CDR2 FQGNSA, per germline. Trimming took off 5 bases at V and 2 bases at J, with 15 bases between the two ends. This CDR3 is 15 amino acids long. The CDR3 coding sequence is TGTGCCAGCAGCGCAGCAGGGTGGTTACAAGAGACCCAGTACTTC. It yields the protein CASSAAGWLQETQYF. The whole variable domain, filled in from reference TRBV7-2 and TRBJ2-5, reads GAGVSQSPSNKVTEKGKDVELRCDPISGHTALYWYRQSLGQGLEFLIYFQGNSAPDKSGLPSDRFSAERTGGSVSTLTIQRTQQEDSAVYLCASSAAGWLQETQYFGPGTRLLVL.

There are a few counts of this clonotype. The V gene is TRBV7-3, the J gene TRBJ2-7, with D unclear. Germline assignment: CDR1 SGHTA and CDR2 FQGTGA. The CDR3 totals 14 residues. The V and J ends lost 4 bases and 5 bases respectively, with 15 bases between them. CDR3 residues: CASSSDGPLDEQYF. CDR3 nucleotides: TGTGCCAGCAGCTCGGACGGGCCTCTTGACGAGCAGTACTTC.

The chain recombines TRBV10-3 with TRBJ1-5, with no clear D. There are 17 residues in the CDR3. The germline gives CDR1 ENHRY, CDR2 SYGVKD. V gave up 0 bases and J gave up 0 bases, with 12 bases separating them. This CDR3 reads CAISESIGRDSNQPQHF. The CDR3 region has the DNA TGTGCCATCAGTGAGTCGATTGGCAGAGATAGCAATCAGCCCCAGCATTTT.

The chain recombines TRBV28 with TRBJ2-7; 10 nucleotides match TRBD2. The CDR3 loop spans 14 amino acids. The V and J ends lost 8 bases and 1 base, in that order; junction bases with no gene match: 5. The germline gives CDR1 MDHEN, CDR2 SYDVKM. The CDR3 loop reads CASFEAGGSYEQYF. CDR3 DNA sequence: TGTGCCAGCTTTGAAGCGGGAGGGTCCTACGAGCAGTACTTC.

The V gene is TRBV20-1, the J gene TRBJ2-1; D uncertain. CDR1 and CDR2 from the germline V gene are DFQATT and SNEGSKA (reference sequence). The V and J ends lost 8 bases and 3 bases respectively, with 8 bases between them. This CDR3 spans 11 amino acids. CDR3 in DNA: TGCAGTCTACCGGGCTACAATGAGCAGTTCTTC. As protein: CSLPGYNEQFF.

A note on this clonotype: With a much larger clone just one base away, this may be a read error. The chain employs TRBV12-3 or TRBV12-4 and TRBJ2-2, with a weak D call TRBD2 (6 bases). This CDR3 contains 14 residues. CDR3 DNA: TGTGCCAGCAGGTCCGGGACTCACCTTGCGGAGCTGTATTTT. Translation gives CASRSGTHLAELYF.

The chain carries TRBV6-5 and TRBJ1-1; unclear D gene. CDR1 and CDR2 from the germline V gene are MNHEY and SVGAGI. Trimming removed 3 bases from V and 0 bases from J, with 8 bases in between. The length of the CDR3 is 14 residues. CDR3 residues: CASSYWEMNTEAFF. The DNA of the CDR3 is TGTGCCAGCAGTTATTGGGAGATGAACACTGAAGCTTTCTTT.

This clonotype has more than one count but fewer than ten. The rearrangement joins TRBV11-2 to TRBJ2-1, with TRBD2 matching 13 bases. Germline V gene sequence: CDR1 SGHAT, CDR2 FQNNGV. CDR3 length: 15 amino acids. After removal of 3 bases from V and 7 bases from J, the junction contained 3 bases not matched to a gene. DNA for the CDR3: TGTGCCAGCAGCTTGGGACTAGCGGGGACGAATGAGCAGTTCTTC. Translating it yields CASSLGLAGTNEQFF.

At least ten counts were recorded for this clonotype. This rearrangement joins TRBV12-5 to TRBJ2-4; 9 bases match TRBD1. Germline CDR1 is LGHNT and CDR2 is FRNRAP. The CDR3 spans 15 residues. Unmatched junction bases numbered 4, after V lost 6 bases and J lost 1 base. The CDR3 protein is CASGPGTGAKNIQYF. In nucleotides, the CDR3 is TGTGCTAGTGGCCCCGGGACAGGGGCCAAAAACATTCAGTACTTC.

A word on this clonotype: Since no conserved phenylalanine or tryptophan closes the CDR3, a read error is the likely cause. This chain connects TRBV5-1 to TRBJ2-3, with TRBD2 as a possible D gene (5 bases). This CDR3 spans 15 amino acids. The germline V gene encodes CDR1 SGHRS and CDR2 YFSETQ. V gave up 0 bases and J gave up 8 bases, with 16 bases separating them. CDR3 protein: CASSLAGVGSVTQYS. The DNA for the CDR3 is TGCGCCAGCAGCTTGGCCGGGGTAGGGTCCGTTACGCAGTATTCT.

This chain connects TRBV27 to TRBJ2-5; 9 nucleotides line up with TRBD1. CDR3 length equals 15 residues. CDR1 and CDR2 (germline): MNHEY, SMNVEV (reference sequence). With V trimmed by 3 bases and J by 4 bases, 6 bases remained unmatched. The CDR3 spells CASSFGQGMRETQYF. CDR3 in DNA: TGTGCCAGCAGTTTCGGACAGGGGATGAGAGAGACCCAGTACTTC.